What follows are 16 T cell receptor beta chains derived from one specimen sequenced in a study of beta chain features in type 1 diabetes. cDNA synthesis used the whole RNA isolate, giving expressed TCRB sequences. Method: immunoSEQ multiplex PCR; TCRdb's copy keeps in-frame clones and lacks some. The sample lists 300,000 to 350,000 clones; around 20% were seen once. Sequencing used naive CD4+ T cells from blood. The source of these receptors is a young woman in good health.

This clone was recorded a few times. The chain uses TRBV30 and TRBJ1-5, with unresolved D. Trimming removed 2 bases from V and 4 bases from J, with 9 bases in between. This CDR3 region has 13 residues. Germline CDR1 GTSNPN, CDR2 SVGIG (reference sequence). Here the CDR3 DNA reads TGTGCCTGGAGTACAGCAGCTAATCAGCCCCAGCATTTT. As protein: CAWSTAANQPQHF.

The chain is built from TRBV25-1 and TRBJ1-2, with TRBD1 identical over 10 bases. The CDR3 runs to 16 residues. Germline V gives CDR1 MGHDK, CDR2 SYGVNS. The V segment lost 4 bases and the J segment 5 bases; nucleotides outside the gene matches: 10. CDR3 sequence (DNA): TGTGCCAGCAGTGGACCACCGGGACAGGGGAGGTATGGCTACACCTTC. As protein: CASSGPPGQGRYGYTF.

This chain links TRBV4-3 with TRBJ2-7; 10 bases line up with TRBD2. The trim removed 4 bases at V and 0 bases at J, leaving 3 bases unmatched. Looked up from germline, CDR1 is LGHNA and CDR2 is YSLEER. There are 15 residues in the CDR3. The CDR3 region has the DNA TGCGCCAGCAGCCCCACTAGCGGGGACTCCTACGAGCAGTACTTC. Translated: CASSPTSGDSYEQYF.

The rearrangement joins TRBV30 to TRBJ2-3, with 8 bases lining up with TRBD2. This CDR3 has 15 residues. With 5 bases clipped from V and 0 bases from J, the junction kept 7 bases outside the gene matches. Germline V gene lookup returns CDR1 GTSNPN and CDR2 SVGIG (reference sequence). The DNA for the CDR3 is TGTGCCTGGGGGGGAGGGACTAGAAGCACAGATACGCAGTATTTT. Translated, it gives CAWGGGTRSTDTQYF.

This clone was picked up a small number of times. A junction end diverges from the germline sequence, so it may reflect a read error. The chain carries TRBV18 and TRBJ1-1; 7 bases fit TRBD1. CDR1 is KGHSH, CDR2 LQKENI, per germline. The CDR3 length is 15 residues. The CDR3 reads CASSPRDSGNTEAFF. The CDR3 DNA is TGTGCCAGCTCCCCACGGGACAGCGGGAACACTGAAGCTTTCTTT.

The V gene is TRBV2, the J gene TRBJ1-2, with 9 bases lining up with TRBD1. Germline CDR1 SNHLY, CDR2 FYNNEI. Germline trimming cut 3 bases from V and 8 bases from J; bases unmatched to any gene: 4. CDR3 size: 13 residues. CDR3 in amino acids: CASSDNRGQGYTF. CDR3 nucleotides: TGTGCCAGCAGTGACAACAGGGGGCAAGGCTACACCTTC. The full variable domain, completed using reference TRBV2 and TRBJ1-2, is EPEVTQTPSHQVTQMGQEVILRCVPISNHLYFYWYRQILGQKVEFLVSFYNNEISEKSEIFDDQFSVERPDGSNFTLKIRSTKLEDSAMYFCASSDNRGQGYTFGSGTRLTVV.

The chain carries TRBV15 and TRBJ2-5; tentative D call: TRBD1 (5 bases). The CDR3 is 14 residues long. Trimming removed 4 bases at V and 5 bases at J, with 14 bases between. In germline, CDR1 is LNHNV, CDR2 YYDKDF (reference sequence). The CDR3, as DNA: TGTGCCACCAGCATTCCCCAAGGGGCGGAGACCCAGTACTTC. It specifies CATSIPQGAETQYF.

The chain links TRBV30 to TRBJ2-7; D not certain. The CDR3 spans 12 residues. Germline values: CDR1 GTSNPN, CDR2 SVGIG (reference sequence). Trimming took 4 bases from V and 3 from J, leaving 10 bases between them. CDR3 sequence (DNA): TGTGCCTGGACGGCGTCGGGCTACGAGCAGTACTTC. Protein: CAWTASGYEQYF.

This clone was counted only a few times. DNA of the CDR3: TGTGCCAGCAGCTTAGGTCTAGCTACGCAGTATTTT. It specifies CASSLGLATQYF. The chain has TRBV7-9 and TRBJ2-3; possible D gene TRBD2, 5 bases. This CDR3 contains 12 residues. The germline gives CDR1 SEHNR, CDR2 FQNEAQ (reference sequence). V dropped 1 base and J dropped 8 bases, with 7 bases sitting between them.

The CDR3 region is CASSPSQGGETQYF. CDR3 bases: TGTGCCAGCTCACCAAGCCAGGGGGGAGAGACCCAGTACTTC. The chain recombines TRBV18 with TRBJ2-5; perhaps TRBD1 as D (7 bases). The germline gives CDR1 KGHSH, CDR2 LQKENI. CDR3 size: 14 residues. Trimming removed 2 bases from V and 4 bases from J, with 11 bases in between. Combining the CDR3 with reference TRBV18 and TRBJ2-5 gives the whole variable domain NAGVMQNPRHLVRRRGQEARLRCSPMKGHSHVYWYRQLPEEGLKFMVYLQKENIIDESGMPKERFSAEFPKEGPSILRIQQVVRGDSAAYFCASSPSQGGETQYFGPGTRLLVL.

The chain joins TRBV29-1 to TRBJ2-2, with TRBD1 as a possible D gene (6 bases). There are 15 residues in the CDR3. Trimming pared 7 bases from V and 0 bases from J, leaving 15 bases between. CDR1 is SQVTM, CDR2 ANQGSEA, per germline. The DNA for the CDR3 is TGCAGCGCCTCGCGCGACAGGCCGAACACCGGGGAGCTGTTTTTT. Its translation is CSASRDRPNTGELFF.

This clone was detected only a few times. The rearrangement joins TRBV30 to TRBJ1-2, with 12 nucleotides matching TRBD1. CDR3 length equals 13 residues. Germline CDR1 reads GTSNPN; CDR2 reads SVGIG (reference sequence). V lost 8 bases and J lost 8; bases outside the gene matches: 9. DNA for the CDR3: TGTGCCCGCCAGGGACAGGGGGCTGGAGGCTACACCTTC. Protein sequence: CARQGQGAGGYTF. Full variable domain (missing parts from reference TRBV30 and TRBJ1-2): SQTIHQWPATLVQPVGSPLSLECTVEGTSNPNLYWYRQAAGRGLQLLFYSVGIGQISSEVPQNLSASRPQDRQFILSSKKLLLSDSGFYLCARQGQGAGGYTFGSGTRLTVV.

The rearrangement links TRBV18 to TRBJ2-3; 8 positions agree with TRBD1. Germline V gene sequence: CDR1 KGHSH, CDR2 LQKENI. CDR3 size: 16 residues. The J segment lost 7 bases and the V segment lost 2 bases, leaving 11 bases of the junction unmatched. CDR3 coding DNA: TGTGCCAGCTCACCAGGGACAGGAGTCGGACGGAATACGCAGTATTTT. Encoded protein: CASSPGTGVGRNTQYF.

V gene TRBV27 combines with J gene TRBJ2-3; tentative D call: TRBD1 (5 bases). Trimming pared 5 bases from V and 8 bases from J, leaving 11 bases between. Looked up from germline, CDR1 is MNHEY and CDR2 is SMNVEV (reference sequence). This CDR3 comprises 12 residues. CDR3 residues: CASSPSGLTQYF. CDR3 in DNA: TGTGCCAGCAGTCCTTCAGGGCTTACGCAGTATTTT.

This clone came up a few times. The gene calls are TRBV27 and TRBJ1-6, with TRBD1 matching 7 bases. The CDR3 extends over 15 amino acids. V lost 5 bases, J lost 2 bases, and 3 bases stayed unmatched. Germline CDR1 and CDR2: MNHEY and SMNVEV (reference sequence). This chain's CDR3 is CASSLGQAYNSPLHF. The CDR3, as DNA: TGTGCCAGCAGTCTCGGACAGGCCTATAATTCACCCCTCCACTTT.

This clone was picked up a small number of times. This chain links TRBV5-4 with TRBJ2-3, with 8 positions matching TRBD2. The CDR3 loop spans 15 amino acids. V was clipped by 2 bases and J by 2 bases; unmatched bases: 4. CDR1 SGHNT and CDR2 YYREEE come from the germline V gene (reference sequence). CDR3 residues: CASSLSGRATDTQYF. The CDR3 DNA reads TGTGCCAGCAGCTTATCCGGGAGGGCCACAGATACGCAGTATTTT. The variable domain in full, with the rest retrieved from reference TRBV5-4 and TRBJ2-3, is ETGVTQSPTHLIKTRGQQVTLRCSSQSGHNTVSWYQQALGQGPQFIFQYYREEENGRGNFPPRFSGLQFPNYSSELNVNALELDDSALYLCASSLSGRATDTQYFGPGTRLTVL.